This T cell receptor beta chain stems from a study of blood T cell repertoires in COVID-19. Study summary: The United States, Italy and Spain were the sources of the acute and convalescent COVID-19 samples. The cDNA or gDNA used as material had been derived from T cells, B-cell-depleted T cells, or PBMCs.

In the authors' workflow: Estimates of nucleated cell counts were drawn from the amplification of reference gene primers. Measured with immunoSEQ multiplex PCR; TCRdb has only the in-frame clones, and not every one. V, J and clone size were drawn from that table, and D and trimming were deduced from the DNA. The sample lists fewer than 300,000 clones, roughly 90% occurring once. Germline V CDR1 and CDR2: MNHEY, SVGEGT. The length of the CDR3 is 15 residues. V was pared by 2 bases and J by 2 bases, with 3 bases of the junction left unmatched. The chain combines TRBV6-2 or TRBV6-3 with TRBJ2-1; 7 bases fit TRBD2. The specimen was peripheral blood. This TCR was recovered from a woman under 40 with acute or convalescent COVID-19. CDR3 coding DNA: TGTGCCAGCAGTTACCCAACTAGCGCCTACAATGAGCAGTTCTTC. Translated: CASSYPTSAYNEQFF.